This T cell receptor (beta chain) was observed in a study of shared clonotypes between healthy human individuals. Cells designated naive CD8 were CD45RO-negative and were positively selected for CCR7, with terminally differentiated effector memory CD45RA+ cells excluded. The germline gives CDR1 SGHRS, CDR2 YFSETQ. V was trimmed by 4 bases and J by 2 bases, leaving 19 bases between them. This CDR3 is 16 amino acids long. Study-wide findings and caveats: A few donors held about 4.6% of naive CD4 clonotypes in common.

Across several immunoSEQ plates, the genomic DNA of each subset was split evenly. Sequencing used immunoSEQ multiplex PCR; TCRdb keeps in-frame clones, though not all of them. Here the sample spans millions of clones, around 93% being singletons. Turning to this clone: Its target is unknown.

The sequence was obtained from a man between 18 and 35 years old in good health. Some clones in this sample may be carry-over from other donors' samples. Sequencing was done on a sample of naive CD8+ T cells from PBMCs. This rearrangement joins TRBV5-1 to TRBJ2-7, with D possibly TRBD2 on 5 matching bases. The CDR3 protein is CASSPLTGIGTYEQYF. CDR3 coding DNA: TGCGCCAGCAGCCCCCTAACCGGGATAGGGACCTACGAGCAGTACTTC.